The sequence of this T cell receptor beta chain was determined in a study of cytomegalovirus exposure and HLA in healthy donors (dated by TCRdb to between 2016 and 2019). For the wider study: In an earlier analysis of 550 to 750 of the donors, 276 Gb of sequence data and roughly 100 million unique TCR beta sequences from roughly 180 million T cells were reported. Roughly 5 DR-DQ haplotypes were treated as single units for association and clustering because of strong linkage in the cohort. All discovery cohort repertoires had been generated on a single sequencing platform. Rather than using new phenotypic data, the later analysis identified candidate immune exposures from TCR beta sequences and from how often those sequences occurred across donors. An earlier analysis of approximately 580 of the donors used high-throughput TCR beta sequencing to judge whether each TCR beta V gene segment behaved as functional or pseudogenic. A later analysis re-examined previously published TCR beta repertoires from more than 600 donors and added high-resolution HLA genotyping to investigate patterns of TCR occurrence. Using immunosequencing, the study profiled T cell repertoires from 550 to 750 subjects and related those repertoires to cytomegalovirus serostatus. To predict cytomegalovirus infection status, the study combined high-throughput TCR immunosequencing, statistical association of individual TCRs with disease status, and machine learning. An early release that covered roughly 600 HLA-typed donors contained 300 to 350 gigabases of sequencing data and 80 million or so unique TCR sequences. A later genetic analysis used genome-wide SNP genotypes for about 65% of the 666 donors, treating that subset as a discovery cohort. Among 398 genotyped donors of the cohort, an average of approximately 250,000 unique TCR beta nucleotide sequences were sequenced per donor, roughly a sixth of them non-productive. The aim of the study was to test whether cataloging public T cell receptors could identify signatures of past pathogen exposure. In addition to the first cohort of around 670 subjects, a separate validation cohort of 100 to 150 different subjects was used. Of the roughly 390 genotyped donors, less than 85% were placed in the genetic ancestry cluster associated with self-reported Caucasian donors. Alongside the repertoire data, information on donor age, sex, ethnicity and CMV serostatus was compiled. The number of donors typed differed by locus, with roughly 629-640 for A, B, C, DRB1 and DQB1, about 500 for DQA1, nearly 610 for DPA1, and about 450 for DPB1. HLA typing included class I and class II loci at four-digit resolution.

General study outcomes and caveats: A later genetic analysis reported fewer N-insertions in productive TCRs among donors in an Asian-associated ancestry cluster than the approximately 700-donor mean. A group of highly shared sequence variants was considered likely to be a technical artifact of the sequencing pipeline. A later genetic analysis associated a missense DCLRE1C variant with V-gene and J-gene trimming of TCR beta chains, and an independent cohort replicated the association. Linkage disequilibrium might explain the correlated functional status among segregating V segments, but an unknown experimental factor could not be excluded. A further reported finding was that TCR beta sequences accurately predicted the HLA-A and HLA-B alleles for most subjects in the first cohort. The study gave a list of 150 to 200 TCR beta chains associated with cytomegalovirus. For the cohort, immune exposure information was limited to CMV serostatus. A few of the identified cytomegalovirus-associated TCR beta chains were confirmed in vitro to be specific for cytomegalovirus antigens. According to the authors, the approach could potentially be generalized to other disease states and immunological phenotypes. In a later analysis, TCR association rates were found to vary across HLA loci, with the most associated TCRs seen for DRB1 alleles and the fewest for HLA-C alleles. The classifier was reported to diagnose cytomegalovirus status with high specificity and sensitivity in both the original cohort and the validation cohort. Because some donors lacked HLA typing at each locus, the association tests relied only on the typed subset. Most TCR sequences were seen in very few donors, while some public TCRs were found in many individuals. In a later analysis, several top co-occurrence clusters were reported to appear linked to parvovirus B19, influenza, CMV and Epstein-Barr virus. In a later analysis, some 17,000 TCR beta sequences were associated with specific HLA alleles at a false discovery rate of 0.05. In a later analysis, HLA-associated TCR beta chains were found to be more clonally expanded and to have lower generation probabilities than equally common non-associated chains. In an earlier analysis of some 500 of the donors, most TCR beta V segments were observed in productive rearrangements about 87% or about 30% of the time, broadly matching IMGT annotations. When HLA alleles, especially DR and DQ, strongly co-occurred, attributing TCR associations to individual alleles was difficult. The cohort was sequenced for TCR beta chains only, and without alpha or paired-chain data the features that could be detected were limited. A later analysis found that most CMV-associated TCR beta chains appeared HLA-restricted, with HLA associations seemingly driven largely by CMV exposure. Roughly uniform sequencing depth across donors was assumed in presence/absence analyses, although this assumption may not hold. The earlier analysis of a few hundred of the donors excluded some 15 rarely observed V segments, including chromosome 9 orphons, because counts were too low. Because the 87-base-pair reads could not distinguish some IMGT-functional V segments, including TRBV6-2 and TRBV6-3, those segments were excluded.

Libraries were made using the immunoSEQ multiplex PCR assay. The multiplex PCR relied on a mix of 60 forward primers for TCR Vbeta segments and 13 reverse primers for TCR Jbeta segments. The CDR3 region of rearranged TCR beta genes was amplified from genomic DNA with a multiplex PCR assay. On the Illumina HiSeq System, the amplified TCR beta libraries were sequenced as 87-base-pair reads. The published analysis was carried out like this. A later analysis tallied roughly 76 million unique TCR beta chains across the approximately 670 repertoires, and some 12 million of those chains were shared by two or more donors. A nearest-neighbor algorithm error-corrected the raw reads and collapsed the reads into unique sequences, merging closely related sequences to remove PCR and sequencing errors. Alignment of CDR3 sequences to IMGT reference sequences was used to assign V, D and J gene segments. Each retained sequence needed at least a six-nucleotide match to both a V gene segment and a J gene segment. A rearrangement counted as productive if the CDR3 had no stop codons and remained in frame with V and J, and every other rearrangement counted as non-productive. CDR3 was defined according to IMGT convention as the region running from the second conserved V-encoded cysteine to the conserved J-encoded phenylalanine. The earlier analysis of about 570 of the donors excluded any sequence lacking an unambiguous match to a single V gene segment. An earlier analysis of fewer than 750 of the donors classified V segments as functional when productive rearrangements were above 56.7% and as segregating when the standard deviation between donors was above 5%. A statistical classification framework was developed to diagnose cytomegalovirus status using the catalog of TCR beta chain sequences. In a later analysis, TCR nucleotide sequences were compared against IMGT/GENE-DB human TR gene sequences so that V and J genes could be assigned. A later analysis assigned CDR3 sequences and most-parsimonious VDJ recombination scenarios with the TCRdist pipeline. In a later analysis, every TCR beta chain was defined by the combination of its CDR3 amino acid sequence and its V-gene family, and reads without a unique V-gene family were dropped. To address suspected cross-contamination and a sequencing artifact, a later analysis removed over 500 highly shared, low-generation-probability nucleotide sequences. In a later analysis, a clonal expansion index for each public chain was calculated from normalized within-repertoire ranks of inferred template counts. Generation probabilities in a later analysis came from a VDJ recombination model fitted to out-of-frame rearrangements, and those results were checked against IGoR. In a later analysis, hypergeometric tests were used to score TCR-TCR, TCR-HLA and TCR-CMV co-occurrence, with a repertoire-size bias correction applied to TCR pairs. A later analysis estimated false discovery rates by permuting HLA or CMV assignments 20 times. In a later analysis, co-occurring TCRs were grouped using DBSCAN, and TCRdist sequence similarity was added for clustering within HLA-allele-positive subsets. Repertoires with fewer than 30,000 or more than 120,000 public chains were left out of co-occurrence clustering, as were five repertoires with anomalous nucleotide sharing. Imported from immuneACCESS, the table was reduced by TCRdb to in-frame sequences with V and J called. These copies leave out some clones; in studies compared against another copy, an unresolved V gene accounts for under half, and the cause of the remainder is not known. The D gene and trimming were derived from the DNA, and the V and J assignments and clone size from that table. Counted in this sample were under 150,000 clones; around 72% of them appeared once. The ten largest clones represent around 2.2% of the sample.

The junction shows trimming of 2 bases on V and 1 base on J, plus 12 bases between the germline ends. For CDR1 and CDR2, the germline V gene lists SGHRS and YFSETQ. The CDR3 contains 16 residues, cysteine and phenylalanine counted. Only the CDR3 part of the read is kept: 48 bases, read in frame from the first base. Of note for this clone: Its antigen remains unidentified. Base quality data are lacking; no much larger clone is found one base away.

The cohort was made up of 500 to 800 healthy bone marrow donors. All cohort members were sampled while nominally healthy, although unrecorded immune exposures were likely present. The donor was CMV seronegative and belonged to the group of 352 seronegative cohort members. Each donor provided a peripheral blood sample, and peripheral blood mononuclear cells were used for TCR beta sequencing. Genomic DNA was extracted from the blood cell samples with the Qiagen DNeasy Blood Extraction Kit. The sequencing input was PBMCs. The rearranged chain carries TRBV5-1 and TRBJ2-2; the D gene remains uncertain. This clonotype originated in a man between 35 and 55 years old in good health and CMV-seronegative. The nucleotides are TGCGCCAGCAGCTTCGAGACGTCTAGGAACACCGGGGAGCTGTTTTTT. This yields the protein CASSFETSRNTGELFF.